The 10 T cell receptor beta chains below were found in one sample sequenced in a study of CD8 T cells in Susac syndrome. With random hexamers, reverse transcription was performed on about 0.45 to 1 ug of RNA. MiXCR was run by TCRdb on the immunoSEQ multiplex PCR reads, yielding one entry per CDR3 protein. This table has about 80,000 distinct CDR3 sequences, just under 95% appearing once. The sample comprised CD8+ T cells from PBMCs. Receptors were obtained from a human donor in good health.

This clonotype is a singleton in its sample. J is TRBJ1-1 and V is TRBV12-3 or TRBV12-4, with 7 bases lining up with TRBD1. The CDR3 is 14 amino acids. Losses at the gene ends were 7 bases for V and 0 bases for J; bases not matched to a gene: 5. CDR3 loop: CASTLTGLNTEAFF. CDR3 nucleotides: TGTGCCAGCACCTTGACAGGGCTGAACACTGAAGCTTTCTTT.

This sequence joins TRBV14 and TRBJ1-3; perhaps TRBD1 as D (5 bases). The V end lost 0 bases, the J end lost 5 bases, and 20 bases lay between the germline ends. This CDR3 contains 18 residues. Germline V lookup: CDR1 SGHDN, CDR2 FVKESK. The CDR3 spells CASSQDRKGLATRNTIYF. In DNA, the CDR3 is TGTGCCAGCAGCCAAGATCGAAAGGGACTAGCCACTAGAAACACCATATATTTT.

The chain couples TRBV7-8 to TRBJ2-3; TRBD1 matches 9 bases. The CDR3 extends over 15 amino acids. Germline CDR1 and CDR2: SGHVS and FQNEAQ. J gave up 6 bases and V 6 bases, and 10 bases lay outside the gene matches. The CDR3, as DNA: TGTGCCAGCAGGGAAACAGGGGGCGAGGAGGATACGCAGTATTTT. Its translation is CASRETGGEEDTQYF.

The J gene is TRBJ2-3, the V gene TRBV11-2; D gene unclear. Germline CDR1 SGHAT, CDR2 FQNNGV. CDR3 size: 13 residues. V lost 0 bases to trimming and J lost 3 bases, with 4 bases between them. Here the CDR3 reads CASSLELTDTQYF. The CDR3, as DNA: TGTGCCAGCAGCTTAGAGTTAACAGATACGCAGTATTTT.

This clonotype was observed once. The chain has TRBV13 and TRBJ1-2; possible D gene TRBD1, 5 bases. The CDR3 spans 14 residues. CDR1 is PRHDT and CDR2 is FYEKMQ in the germline V gene (reference sequence). Trimming left V 2 bases short and J 8 bases short, with 15 bases between. The CDR3 sequence: CASSLPGIEGGYTF. The CDR3 DNA is TGTGCCAGCAGCTTACCAGGGATTGAAGGCGGCTACACCTTC.

This chain uses TRBV4-3 with TRBJ1-6; possibly TRBD1 for D (5 bases). V was clipped by 3 bases and J by 7 bases, with 16 bases between them. The CDR3 is 16 amino acids. The germline V gene has CDR1 LGHNA and CDR2 YSLEER. CDR3 nucleotide sequence: TGCGCCAGCAGCCAGGCCGGGACGGAATACAATTCACCCCTCCACTTT. Protein sequence: CASSQAGTEYNSPLHF.

The chain joins TRBV19 to TRBJ2-5, with a possible D match to TRBD2 (5 bases). The CDR3 consists of 16 residues. Germline CDR1 and CDR2: LNHDA and SQIVND (reference sequence). The germline V and J ends were trimmed by 3 bases and 1 base, with 15 bases remaining between them. The CDR3, as DNA: TGTGCCAGTAGTATGGGAGAGACTGTGGGCCAAGAGACCCAGTACTTC. Its protein product is CASSMGETVGQETQYF.

V gene TRBV7-9 combines with J gene TRBJ2-1; 8 bases are a match to TRBD2. The CDR3 is 16 amino acids. In germline, CDR1 is SEHNR, CDR2 FQNEAQ (reference sequence). V shed 5 bases, J shed 0 bases, and the junction held 6 bases outside the gene matches. The DNA of the CDR3 is TGTGCCAGCAGCGGAAAAAGCGGGAGCTCCTACAATGAGCAGTTCTTC. Protein product: CASSGKSGSSYNEQFF.

The chain is built from TRBV9 and TRBJ2-7, with 9 nucleotides matching TRBD2. V was clipped by 0 bases and J by 3 bases; unmatched bases: 7. This CDR3 region has 16 residues. CDR1 and CDR2 (germline): SGDLS, YYNGEE. CDR3 bases: TGTGCCAGCAGCGTAGGAGCGGGGGGCCAACTCTACGAGCAGTACTTC. It specifies CASSVGAGGQLYEQYF. Drawing the rest from reference TRBV9 and TRBJ2-7, the complete variable domain is DSGVTQTPKHLITATGQRVTLRCSPRSGDLSVYWYQQSLDQGLQFLIQYYNGEERAKGNILERFSAQQFPDLHSELNLSSLELGDSALYFCASSVGAGGQLYEQYFGPGTRLTVT.

The chain carries TRBV6-2 or TRBV6-3 and TRBJ2-3; D is perhaps TRBD2 (6 bases). The germline V and J ends were trimmed by 2 bases and 6 bases, with 15 bases remaining between them. The germline CDR1 and CDR2 sequences are MNHEY and SVGEGT. This CDR3 comprises 15 residues. The CDR3 is CASSYLIAEGDTQYF. CDR3 coding DNA: TGTGCCAGCAGTTACCTTATAGCGGAGGGGGATACGCAGTATTTT.